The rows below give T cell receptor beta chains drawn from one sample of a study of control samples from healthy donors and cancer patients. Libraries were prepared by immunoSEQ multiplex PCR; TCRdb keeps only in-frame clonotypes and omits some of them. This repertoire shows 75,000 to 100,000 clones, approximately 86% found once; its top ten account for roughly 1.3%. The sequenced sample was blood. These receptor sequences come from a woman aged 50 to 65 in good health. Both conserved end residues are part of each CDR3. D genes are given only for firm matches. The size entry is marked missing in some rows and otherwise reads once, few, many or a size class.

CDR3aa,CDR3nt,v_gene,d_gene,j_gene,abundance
CASSARLAPNNEQFF,TGTGCCAGCAGCGCCCGACTAGCGCCCAACAATGAGCAGTTCTTC,TRBV3-1/TRBV3-2,TRBD2,TRBJ2-1,.
CASSLAIATSGGQETQYF,TGTGCCAGCAGCTTAGCGATTGCGACTAGCGGGGGCCAAGAGACCCAGTACTTC,TRBV7-8,TRBD2,TRBJ2-5,.
CASSLARGNSPLHF,TGCGCCAGCAGCTTGGCCAGAGGGAATTCACCCCTCCACTTT,TRBV5-1,.,TRBJ1-6,.
CASSQPGLAGGGTDTQYF,TGCGCCAGCAGCCAACCTGGACTAGCGGGGGGGGGCACAGATACGCAGTATTTT,TRBV4-1,TRBD2,TRBJ2-3,once
CASSIEPYSGNTIYF,TGTGCCAGTAGTATCGAACCGTACTCTGGAAACACCATATATTTT,TRBV19,.,TRBJ1-3,once
CAIRGGTSTDTQYF,TGTGCCATCAGAGGAGGGACTAGCACAGATACGCAGTATTTT,TRBV10-3,.,TRBJ2-3,.
CATSDFRRRKNEQFF,TGTGCCACCAGTGATTTCAGGAGACGGAAAAATGAGCAGTTCTTC,TRBV24-1,.,TRBJ2-1,once
CASSLSYWTGQETQYF,TGTGCCAGCAGTCTGTCCTATTGGACAGGCCAAGAGACCCAGTACTTC,TRBV6-2/TRBV6-3,TRBD1,TRBJ2-5,.
CASSQDRVGEPSYNSPLHF,TGCGCCAGCAGCCAAGATAGGGTCGGAGAGCCCTCCTATAATTCACCCCTCCACTTT,TRBV4-1,.,TRBJ1-6,.
CASSLQGGADGYTF,TGTGCCAGCAGTCTACAAGGCGGCGCAGATGGCTACACCTTC,TRBV6-5,.,TRBJ1-2,few
CASSFRAEAFF,TGTGCCAGCAGCTTCAGGGCTGAAGCTTTCTTT,TRBV11-2,.,TRBJ1-1,.
CASRQTRSGGTEAFF,TGTGCCAGCAGGCAAACCCGGTCGGGAGGGACTGAAGCTTTCTTT,TRBV2,.,TRBJ1-1,.
CASSLIFGGINQPQHF,TGCGCCAGCAGCCTGATATTCGGGGGTATAAATCAGCCCCAGCATTTT,TRBV4-1,.,TRBJ1-5,.